The T cell receptor (beta chain) described here comes from a study of Ad26.COV2.S vaccination and SARS-CoV-2 variants. As to this clone: The antigen remains unidentified.

Study results and caveats: Vaccinees showed greater spike-specific TCR breadth than placebo recipients. Once vaccination had occurred, spike-specific CD8+ and CD4+ T cell responses reportedly showed substantial breadth.

Sequencing was performed with immunoSEQ multiplex PCR; in TCRdb, only in-frame clones are kept and a portion is missing. The table has about 680,000 clones, approximately 88% seen once; the top ten hold approximately 1.5%. Germline CDR1 is MRHNA and CDR2 is SNTAGT. Trimming shortened V by 5 bases and J by 3 bases, and 10 bases separated the two germline ends. The CDR3 is made up of 13 amino acids. Treatment meaning: around 19 received Ad26.COV2.S at low or high dose, single or two shots; about 5 received placebo; per-sample allocation not given. Day 63 after the first injection of vaccine or placebo was the sampling time. The administered vaccine (an Ad26 vector) expressed Wuhan-strain SARS-CoV-2 spike.

The chain is built from TRBV6-4 and TRBJ1-1; D is unresolved. This receptor was identified in a person between 18 and 65 years old who received the Ad26.COV2.S COVID-19 vaccine or a placebo. The input for sequencing was peripheral blood, taken in a trial of Ad26.COV2.S vaccine versus placebo. The CDR3 DNA reads as TGTGCCAGCAGTCAAAGGGCCGACACTGAAGCTTTCTTT. Translating gives CASSQRADTEAFF.